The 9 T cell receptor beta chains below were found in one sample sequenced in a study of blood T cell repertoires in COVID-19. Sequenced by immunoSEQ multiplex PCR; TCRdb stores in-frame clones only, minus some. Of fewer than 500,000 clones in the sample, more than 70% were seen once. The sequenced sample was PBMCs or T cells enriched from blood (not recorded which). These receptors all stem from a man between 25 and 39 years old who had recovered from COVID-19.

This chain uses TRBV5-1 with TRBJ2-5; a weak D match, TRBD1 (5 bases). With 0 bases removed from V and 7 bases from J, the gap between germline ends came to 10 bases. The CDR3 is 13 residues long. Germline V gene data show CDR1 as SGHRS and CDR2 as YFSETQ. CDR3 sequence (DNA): TGCGCCAGCAGCTTGGAGGCAGACAGGACCCAGTACTTC. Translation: CASSLEADRTQYF.

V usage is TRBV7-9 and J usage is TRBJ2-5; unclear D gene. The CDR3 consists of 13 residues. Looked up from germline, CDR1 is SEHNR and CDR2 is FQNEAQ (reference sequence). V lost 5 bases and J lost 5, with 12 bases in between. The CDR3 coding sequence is TGTGCCAGCAGCCCCAATAATCAGGAGACCCAGTACTTC. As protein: CASSPNNQETQYF.

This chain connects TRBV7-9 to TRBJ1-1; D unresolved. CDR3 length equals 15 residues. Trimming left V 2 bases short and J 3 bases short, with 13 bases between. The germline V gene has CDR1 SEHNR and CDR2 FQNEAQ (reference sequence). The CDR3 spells CASSLRSPEDTEAFF. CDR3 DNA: TGTGCCAGCAGCTTACGAAGCCCGGAGGACACTGAAGCTTTCTTT.

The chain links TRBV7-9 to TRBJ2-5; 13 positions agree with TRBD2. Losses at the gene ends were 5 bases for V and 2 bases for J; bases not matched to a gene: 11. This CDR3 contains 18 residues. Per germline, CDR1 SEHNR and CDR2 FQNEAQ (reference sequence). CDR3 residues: CASSLGLAGDPGQETQYF. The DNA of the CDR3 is TGTGCCAGCAGCCTAGGACTAGCGGGGGACCCTGGGCAAGAGACCCAGTACTTC.

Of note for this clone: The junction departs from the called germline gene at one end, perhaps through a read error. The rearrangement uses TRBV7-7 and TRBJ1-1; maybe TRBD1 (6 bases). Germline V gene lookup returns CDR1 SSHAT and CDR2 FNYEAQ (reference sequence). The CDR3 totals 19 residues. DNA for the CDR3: TGTGCTAGCAGCTTAGTCGAAGCAGGGGTGGGGATCCTGAACACTGAAGCTTTCTTT. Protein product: CASSLVEAGVGILNTEAFF.

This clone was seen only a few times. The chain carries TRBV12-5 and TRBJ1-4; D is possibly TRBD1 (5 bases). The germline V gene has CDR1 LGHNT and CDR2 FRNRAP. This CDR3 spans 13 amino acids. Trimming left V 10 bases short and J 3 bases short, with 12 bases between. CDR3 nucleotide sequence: TGTGCTACTGCGGGGCAGGCTAATGAAAAACTGTTTTTT. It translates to CATAGQANEKLFF. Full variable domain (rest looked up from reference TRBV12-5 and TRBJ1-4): DARVTQTPRHKVTEMGQEVTMRCQPILGHNTVFWYRQTMMQGLELLAYFRNRAPLDDSGMPKDRFSAEMPDATLATLKIQPSEPRDSAVYFCATAGQANEKLFFGSGTQLSVL.

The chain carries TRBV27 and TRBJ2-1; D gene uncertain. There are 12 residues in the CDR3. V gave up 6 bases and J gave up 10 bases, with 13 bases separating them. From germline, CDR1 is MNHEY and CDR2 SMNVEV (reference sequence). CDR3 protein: CASSSRRREQFF. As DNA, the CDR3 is TGTGCCAGCAGCTCTCGTCGGCGGGAGCAGTTCTTC.

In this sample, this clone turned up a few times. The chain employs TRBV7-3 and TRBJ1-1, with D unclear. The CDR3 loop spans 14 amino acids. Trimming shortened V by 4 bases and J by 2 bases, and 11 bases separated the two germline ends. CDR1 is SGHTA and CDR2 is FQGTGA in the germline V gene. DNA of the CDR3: TGTGCCAGCAGCTCGTCAGAAGTTAACACTGAAGCTTTCTTT. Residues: CASSSSEVNTEAFF.

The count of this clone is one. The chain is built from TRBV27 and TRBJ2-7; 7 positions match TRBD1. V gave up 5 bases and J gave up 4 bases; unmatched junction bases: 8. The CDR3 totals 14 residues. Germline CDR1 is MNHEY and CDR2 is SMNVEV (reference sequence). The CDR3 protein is CASSPGQLGYEQYF. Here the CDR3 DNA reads TGTGCCAGCAGTCCGGGACAGTTGGGGTACGAGCAGTACTTC.